This TCR beta chain derives from a study of siplizumab effects on memory and regulatory T cells. Assays captured roughly 9.3 x 10^4 TCR templates per sample. The table came from immunoSEQ multiplex PCR; TCRdb's copy has only in-frame clones and leaves some out. The table has some 110,000 clones, nearly 95% seen once. Trimming removed 7 bases from V and 7 bases from J; junction bases left unmatched: 6. The germline V gene has CDR1 SNHLY and CDR2 FYNNEI. CDR3 length equals 14 residues. With regard to this clone: What it binds is not known.

General study results and limits: There were only a minor fraction of alloreactive clones that mapped to unstimulated subsets. Alloreactive sequences from unstimulated CD4+ memory cells fell significantly with siplizumab. Roughly 75-95% of dividing CD4+ or CD8+ clones were without an attributable naive or memory phenotype.

The sample taken for sequencing was Tregs sorted from blood. The V gene is TRBV2, the J gene TRBJ1-6, with 8 bases that match TRBD1. The TCR comes from a human donor in good health. In nucleotides, the CDR3 is TGTGCCAGCAATCGGGACAGGTCCAATTCACCCCTCCACTTT. Its protein is CASNRDRSNSPLHF.